Listed below are T cell receptor beta chains from one sample, sequenced in a study of monozygotic twins with inflammatory bowel disease. TCRdb processed the 5' RACE reads again and assigns one entry to each CDR3 protein, with no DNA. The sample shows 150,000 or so distinct CDR3 sequences, and approximately 7.4% sits with its ten largest clones. Sequencing input: blood. The receptors come from a human donor with ulcerative colitis or Crohn's disease, or a healthy co-twin of an affected twin (not recorded which). Each CDR3 is given with its conserved first and last residue.

J | V | CDR3
TRBJ2-7 | TRBV5-4 | CASTLPGLGYHEQYF
TRBJ1-1 | TRBV5-4 | CASSLFGVRDAEAFF
TRBJ1-5 | TRBV7-2 | CASSTQVASQPQHF
TRBJ1-1 | TRBV7-9 | CASSFPSQDGYTEAFF
TRBJ2-7 | TRBV10-3 | CAISRDMGSYEQYF
TRBJ2-2 | TRBV6-5 | CASLYRAWDFGINTGELFF
TRBJ2-3 | TRBV20-1 | CSASYEASTDTQYF
TRBJ1-1 | TRBV20-1 | CSAAPGQGSHTEAFF
TRBJ1-2 | TRBV29-1 | CSGGDSLNYGYTF
TRBJ1-5 | TRBV20-1 | CSASILTGVLGRPQHF
TRBJ2-5 | TRBV6-2/TRBV6-3 | CASSSGTRVRTQYF
TRBJ1-4 | TRBV5-6 | CASSLEVNGNEKLFF